The TCR beta chain described here comes from a study of Graves' ophthalmopathy and Graves' hyperthyroidism. Background on the study: Investigators collected peripheral blood at initial diagnosis, before any treatment was given.

Serum thyroxine and TRAb, along with clinical symptoms, thyroid ultrasound and orbital computed tomography, were what diagnosis relied on. Germline CDR1 SNHLY, CDR2 FYNNEI. V was trimmed by 8 bases and J by 1 base, leaving 8 bases between them. This CDR3 comprises 12 residues. This clonotype has more than one count but fewer than ten. Transcripts of RNA were the source for amplifying TCR beta CDR3 regions. HTBI primers primed a first-round RT-PCR, and a second-round multiplex PCR followed. TCRdb processed the multiplex PCR reads anew with MiXCR; each CDR3 protein has one entry. The data contain fewer than 600,000 distinct CDR3 sequences, approximately 15% of them singletons.

Sequenced sample: blood. The rearrangement uses TRBV2 and TRBJ1-2; D gene uncertain. The receptor comes from a woman under 40 with Graves' ophthalmopathy. CDR3: CASFPNNYGYTF. The CDR3 DNA follows: TGTGCCAGCTTCCCCAATAACTATGGCTACACCTTC.